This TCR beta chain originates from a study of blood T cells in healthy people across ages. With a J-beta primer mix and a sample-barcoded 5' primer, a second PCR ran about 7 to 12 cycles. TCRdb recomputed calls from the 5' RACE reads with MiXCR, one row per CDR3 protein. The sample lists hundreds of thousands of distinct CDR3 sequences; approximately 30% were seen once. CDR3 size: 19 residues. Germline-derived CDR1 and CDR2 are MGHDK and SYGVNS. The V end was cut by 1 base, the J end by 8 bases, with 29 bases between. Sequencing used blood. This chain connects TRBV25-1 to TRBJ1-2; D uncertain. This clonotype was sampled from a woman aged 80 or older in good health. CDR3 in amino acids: CASSESYPSPLTGLEGYTF. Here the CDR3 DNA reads TGTGCCAGCAGTGAATCCTATCCTTCACCCCTGACCGGGCTGGAGGGCTACACCTTC.